This entry is about one TCR beta chain. The sample is drawn from a study of blood T cell repertoires in COVID-19. Across the whole study: From the United States, Italy and Spain came samples of acute and convalescent COVID-19.

This table comes from immunoSEQ multiplex PCR, and its TCRdb copy is limited to in-frame clones, with some not included. The sample records about 24,000 clones, around nine tenths being singletons. Germline CDR1 is LNHDA and CDR2 is SQIVND (reference sequence). V gave up 6 bases and J gave up 3 bases; unmatched junction bases: 10. The CDR3 sequence is 16 residues long. The TCR originated in a man aged 45-65 years with active COVID-19. The chain uses TRBV19 and TRBJ1-5, with 8 bases matching TRBD1. Sequenced sample: peripheral blood. The CDR3 protein is CASRPSPGQANQPQHF. In DNA, the CDR3 is TGTGCCAGTAGACCCTCTCCGGGACAGGCCAATCAGCCCCAGCATTTT.